Listed below are T cell receptor beta chains from one sample, sequenced in a study of blood T cells in healthy people across ages. TCRdb re-called the 5' RACE reads with MiXCR, one entry per CDR3 protein. Found here are around 1,100,000 distinct CDR3 sequences, roughly two fifths of them singletons; the top ten hold roughly 13%. The material sequenced was blood. These receptors came from a man younger than 35 in good health. CDR3s include the opening cysteine and the closing phenylalanine or tryptophan. Fields, in order: V gene, J gene, D gene, CDR3 protein. A D gene is named only where the DNA matches it firmly.

TRBV4-1	TRBJ2-3	TRBD2	CASSQVWTSGRTQYF
TRBV12-3/TRBV12-4	.	TRBD2	CASSPVVRGGGKETQYF
TRBV20-1	TRBJ2-1	TRBD2	CSARDLWGGTYNEQFF
TRBV4-3	TRBJ1-1	.	CASSQDPTRGQAFF
TRBV4-2	TRBJ2-1	.	CASSQAQGSRDNEQFF
TRBV3-1	TRBJ1-2	.	CASTRGFYGYTF
TRBV7-9	TRBJ2-1	.	CASNAAGEGNAQFF
TRBV5-1	TRBJ2-1	TRBD1	CASSRTGALNEQFF
TRBV20-1	TRBJ1-6	.	CSAGDRGWSPLHF
TRBV7-2	TRBJ1-1	.	CASSLVGMTEAFF
TRBV20-1	TRBJ1-1	.	CSAKRQNTEAFF
TRBV12-3/TRBV12-4	TRBJ2-7	.	CASSVSGTLGNEQYF
TRBV6-2/TRBV6-3	TRBJ2-3	.	CASAFTDTQYF
TRBV7-8	TRBJ2-3	TRBD2	CASSRLADGFTDTQYF
TRBV6-2/TRBV6-3	TRBJ1-2	.	CASSYPSGTYGYTF
TRBV7-2	TRBJ2-2	TRBD2	CASSLNAGGLTGELFF
TRBV27	TRBJ2-3	.	CASSPQTPPDTQYF
TRBV9	TRBJ2-3	.	CASSAPPPLDTQYF
TRBV5-6	TRBJ2-1	.	CASSLGWGGHYNEQFF
TRBV7-6	TRBJ1-2	TRBD1	CASSSAGPGQINYGYTF
TRBV20-1	TRBJ2-1	TRBD2	CSARDLAGVGNEQFF
TRBV18	TRBJ1-2	.	CASSLRAVGYTF
TRBV20-1	TRBJ1-2	.	CSARDRGRTSSNCGYTF
TRBV6-1	TRBJ1-2	.	CASSEEVGGPLNYGYTF
TRBV5-1	TRBJ1-1	.	CASSDSRGEGTEAFF
TRBV11-2	TRBJ2-3	.	CASRPPGFDHTDTQYF
TRBV12-3/TRBV12-4	TRBJ1-4	.	CASSKENTNEKLFF
TRBV4-3	TRBJ2-1	TRBD2	CASSLRGGHNEQFF
TRBV7-2	TRBJ2-1	.	CASSLASGTYNEQFF
TRBV13	TRBJ2-6	.	CASTIGGSGPNVLAF
TRBV20-1	TRBJ1-5	.	CSARDPGEGHQPQHF
TRBV7-9	TRBJ2-3	.	CASSLTEDTQYF
TRBV28	TRBJ2-1	.	CATQPISETRSYNEQFF
TRBV6-5	TRBJ1-5	.	CASSPSDRGSQPQHF
TRBV5-1	TRBJ2-1	TRBD1	CASSLGVGTANCNEQFF
TRBV7-9	TRBJ1-5	TRBD1	CASTKGGKTHQPQHF
TRBV19	TRBJ1-4	.	CATSEGATTNEKLFF
TRBV30	TRBJ1-2	.	CAWRDSPNYGYTF
TRBV9	TRBJ1-2	TRBD1	CASSPYFPGTVNYGYTF
TRBV12-3/TRBV12-4	TRBJ1-4	TRBD1	CASSWTGKNEKLFF
TRBV12-3/TRBV12-4	TRBJ2-7	TRBD2	CASSQSGGYIPYEQYF
TRBV4-2	TRBJ2-2	.	CASSPAGRELFF
TRBV20-1	TRBJ2-5	TRBD2	CSARVPGGPEQYF
TRBV19	TRBJ1-2	.	CASRGEYGYTF
TRBV10-3	TRBJ1-5	TRBD1	CATGTGANQPQHF
TRBV5-1	TRBJ2-7	TRBD2	CASSLEGTSVTYEQYF
TRBV20-1	TRBJ1-2	.	CSAGDYGYTF
TRBV9	TRBJ2-1	TRBD1	CASSVTGTAYNEQFF
TRBV12-3/TRBV12-4	TRBJ2-5	TRBD2	CASSLAGTSGGNEQYF
TRBV7-3	TRBJ2-1	.	CASSLTSIFYNEQFF
TRBV7-9	TRBJ1-2	.	CASSSVVGGYGYTF
TRBV30	TRBJ2-5	.	CAFCRTSAETQYF
TRBV5-1	TRBJ2-5	.	CASSLLGDTQETQYF
TRBV4-3	TRBJ1-2	.	CASSQDSGTNYGYTF
TRBV6-6	TRBJ2-1	.	CASRDRDNEQFF